The 7 T cell receptor beta chains presented below share a single source sample, sequenced in a study of blood T cell repertoires in COVID-19. Measured with immunoSEQ multiplex PCR; TCRdb has only the in-frame clones, and not every one. The sample holds 30,000 to 40,000 clones, 85% seen once. Sample: peripheral blood. These receptors were taken from a human donor with acute or convalescent COVID-19. The donor label of this sample is uncertain.

The V gene is TRBV6-5, the J gene TRBJ2-7, with a tentative D call TRBD2 (5 bases). This CDR3 is 11 amino acids long. V lost 6 bases, J lost 3 bases, and 6 bases lay in between. Germline CDR1 and CDR2: MNHEY and SVGAGI. The CDR3 reads CASRGVYEQYF. In DNA form, the CDR3 reads TGTGCCAGCAGGGGAGTCTACGAGCAGTACTTC.

A remark on this clone: Other DNA sequences within the sample encode an identical CDR3. The chain carries TRBV6-2 or TRBV6-3 and TRBJ1-5; 9 bases map to TRBD1. Trimming took 2 bases from V and 6 from J; bases not matched to a gene: 2. Germline CDR1 is MNHEY and CDR2 is SVGEGT. CDR3 length: 14 amino acids. The DNA of the CDR3 is TGTGCCAGCAGTTACACAGGGGGCGGTCAGCCCCAGCATTTT. This encodes CASSYTGGGQPQHF.

The gene calls are TRBV5-1 and TRBJ2-7; 9 bases align to TRBD2. J gave up 4 bases and V 0 bases, and 5 bases lay outside the gene matches. The CDR3 totals 15 residues. The germline V gene encodes CDR1 SGHRS and CDR2 YFSETQ. The DNA of the CDR3 is TGCGCCAGCAGCTTGGTTAGCGGGGGATATTACGAGCAGTACTTC. Translating gives CASSLVSGGYYEQYF.

V is TRBV5-1 and J is TRBJ1-5; 9 bases align to TRBD1. Per germline, CDR1 SGHRS and CDR2 YFSETQ. The CDR3 consists of 15 residues. The V gene end was trimmed by 4 bases and the J gene end by 5 bases; junction bases not matched to a gene: 7. The CDR3 region is CASSTGQGLDQPQHF. The CDR3 nucleotides are TGCGCCAGCAGCACAGGACAGGGGTTGGATCAGCCCCAGCATTTT.

The chain employs TRBV29-1 and TRBJ1-2; tentative D call: TRBD1 (6 bases). V was pared by 3 bases and J by 1 base, with 12 bases between. The germline V gene encodes CDR1 SQVTM and CDR2 ANQGSEA. This CDR3 is built from 14 residues. The CDR3, as DNA: TGCAGCGTTGAGGCGGGGGCCAATAACTATGGCTACACCTTC. Its protein is CSVEAGANNYGYTF. The full variable domain, its missing parts supplied by reference TRBV29-1 and TRBJ1-2, is SAVISQKPSRDICQRGTSLTIQCQVDSQVTMMFWYRQQPGQSLTLIATANQGSEATYESGFVIDKFPISRPNLTFSTLTVSNMSPEDSSIYLCSVEAGANNYGYTFGSGTRLTVV.

The chain links TRBV3-1 (or the pseudogene TRBV3-2) to TRBJ1-1; 7 positions match TRBD1. V was clipped by 1 base and J by 5 bases; unmatched bases: 4. The CDR3 is made up of 14 amino acids. Germline loops: CDR1 LGHDT, CDR2 YNNKEL (reference sequence). CDR3 nucleotides: TGTGCCAGCAGCCAAGCGACACAGGGGACTGAAGCTTTCTTT. This encodes CASSQATQGTEAFF.

The chain links TRBV20-1 to TRBJ1-2; D remains unclear. V was shortened by 4 bases and J by 2 bases, with 5 bases between the two germline ends. The CDR3 has 11 residues. Germline V lookup: CDR1 DFQATT, CDR2 SNEGSKA (reference sequence). The CDR3 DNA follows: TGCAGTGCTACACAAAACTATGGCTACACCTTC. It yields the protein CSATQNYGYTF.